This T cell receptor (beta chain) was obtained from a study of cytomegalovirus exposure and HLA in healthy donors. Primers included in the PCR were 60 Vbeta and 13 Jbeta primers. Sequenced by immunoSEQ multiplex PCR; TCRdb stores in-frame clones only, minus some. The table has about 140,000 clones, roughly 73% seen once. Study results and limitations: The HLA-A and HLA-B alleles of most subjects were reportedly predicted accurately from TCR beta sequences. A later analysis linked a missense DCLRE1C variant to TCR beta V- and J-gene trimming.

Only a few counts were recorded for this clone. Antigen unknown. The CDR3 length is 15 residues. The germline gives CDR1 MNHEY, CDR2 SVGAGI. The trim removed 5 bases at V and 7 bases at J, leaving 6 bases unmatched. The V gene is TRBV6-5, the J gene TRBJ2-1; 12 bases fit TRBD2. This receptor was obtained from a woman in her 40s in good health and CMV-seronegative. What was sequenced was PBMCs. The CDR3 DNA sequence: TGTGCCAGCAGTCCTAGCGGGGGGGCAATGAATGAGCAGTTCTTC. The encoded protein is CASSPSGGAMNEQFF.